These 19 T cell receptor beta chains came from one sample sequenced in a study of OX40 agonist ivuxolimab in advanced cancers. The data were produced by immunoSEQ multiplex PCR, yet TCRdb's version contains in-frame clones alone and is incomplete. Of more than 80,000 clones detected, around nine tenths appear once; the ten largest clones hold 0.72%. Material: CD4+ or CD8+ T cells sorted from blood, obtained in a trial of the OX40 agonist ivuxolimab. The receptors stem from an adult with an advanced solid tumor such as melanoma, head and neck, liver or kidney cancer.

The chain carries TRBV18 and TRBJ1-2; D call uncertain. The V gene's germline CDR1 is KGHSH and CDR2 LQKENI. The CDR3 contains 13 residues. Deletions cut 6 bases from V and 8 bases from J, with 16 bases between. CDR3 coding DNA: TGTGCCAGCTCGCCAAGAGACGTCGGAGGCTACACCTTC. Translating gives CASSPRDVGGYTF. Using reference TRBV18 and TRBJ1-2 for the parts outside the CDR3, the full variable domain is NAGVMQNPRHLVRRRGQEARLRCSPMKGHSHVYWYRQLPEEGLKFMVYLQKENIIDESGMPKERFSAEFPKEGPSILRIQQVVRGDSAAYFCASSPRDVGGYTFGSGTRLTVV.

The rearrangement joins TRBV6-1 to TRBJ1-4; D ambiguous. Germline CDR1 and CDR2: MNHNS and SASEGT. The CDR3 is 11 amino acids. Trimming stripped 7 bases from V and 4 bases from J, with 4 bases between. The CDR3 nucleotides read TGTGCCAGCAAGGGTAATGAAAAACTGTTTTTT. This translates into CASKGNEKLFF.

The CDR3 sequence is CSVLPRGGLSSYNEQFF. The CDR3 DNA sequence: TGCAGCGTTCTACCTAGGGGGGGGCTTAGCTCCTACAATGAGCAGTTCTTC. V usage is TRBV29-1 and J usage is TRBJ2-1; D perhaps matches TRBD2 (7 bases). Germline-derived CDR1 and CDR2 are SQVTM and ANQGSEA. V lost 5 bases to trimming and J lost 0 bases, with 20 bases between them. This CDR3 has 17 amino acids.

The chain uses TRBV4-1 and TRBJ1-1, with 9 bases fitting TRBD1. The CDR3 is 17 residues long. Trimming at V came to 1 base and at J to 6 bases, leaving 12 bases not matched to a gene. Germline V gene sequence: CDR1 MGHRA, CDR2 YSYEKL. The CDR3 DNA is TGCGCCAGCAGCCAAGGAAGAGTTAGACAGGGGGGGCCTGAAGCTTTCTTT. This sequence encodes CASSQGRVRQGGPEAFF.

This chain uses TRBV6-5 with TRBJ2-7, with TRBD2 as a possible D gene (6 bases). V lost 6 bases and J 6 bases, leaving 12 bases between the germline ends. This CDR3 region has 12 residues. Germline V gene sequence: CDR1 MNHEY, CDR2 SVGAGI. The CDR3 nucleotides are TGTGCCAGCAGGGAGGGTTTGGGCGAGCAGTACTTC. This codes for CASREGLGEQYF.

The V and J genes are TRBV4-1 and TRBJ2-1; 10 nucleotides agree with TRBD2. Germline V gives CDR1 MGHRA, CDR2 YSYEKL. V trimming: 5 bases; J trimming: 3 bases; junction bases outside the gene matches: 4. This CDR3 region has 15 residues. CDR3 residues: CASSGPSGSYNEQFF. In nucleotides, the CDR3 is TGCGCCAGCAGCGGACCTAGCGGGAGCTACAATGAGCAGTTCTTC.

The CDR3 DNA is TGTGCCAGCAGTTTCGCTAGCCCCGGTGAGCAGTTCTTC. Translated: CASSFASPGEQFF. The V call is TRBV27, the J call TRBJ2-1, with a tentative D call TRBD2 (5 bases). Per germline, CDR1 MNHEY and CDR2 SMNVEV (reference sequence). The CDR3 extends over 13 amino acids. The V end was cut by 3 bases, the J end by 9 bases, with 12 bases between.

V usage is TRBV15 and J usage is TRBJ1-3; a weak D match, TRBD1 (6 bases). The CDR3 is 17 residues long. V was shortened by 0 bases and J by 0 bases, with 12 bases between the two germline ends. Per germline, CDR1 LNHNV and CDR2 YYDKDF (reference sequence). CDR3 in amino acids: CATSRDLTGPSGNTIYF. Here the CDR3 DNA reads TGTGCCACCAGCAGAGATTTGACAGGCCCCTCTGGAAACACCATATATTTT.

The J gene is TRBJ2-2, the V gene TRBV4-1; a weak D match, TRBD2 (5 bases). The V gene lost 2 bases and the J gene lost 5 bases, with 18 bases spanning the gap. Germline V gene sequence: CDR1 MGHRA, CDR2 YSYEKL. This CDR3 comprises 17 residues. CDR3 residues: CASSQMSGYIGTGELFF. The CDR3 DNA sequence: TGCGCCAGCAGCCAAATGAGCGGATATATTGGGACCGGGGAGCTGTTTTTT.

The V gene is TRBV7-8, the J gene TRBJ2-7, with 8 bases identical to TRBD1. V gave up 2 bases and J gave up 1 base; unmatched junction bases: 16. Per germline, CDR1 SGHVS and CDR2 FQNEAQ. CDR3 length: 19 residues. CDR3 bases: TGTGCCAGCAGCTTATGGCCCAGGGGGCGGGGCCGAGGGTCCTACGAGCAGTACTTC. Translating it yields CASSLWPRGRGRGSYEQYF.

This clone was found once. V gene TRBV19 combines with J gene TRBJ2-7; 10 nucleotides line up with TRBD2. The end of the DNA is better explained by TRBJ2-5, so the J call may be wrong. CDR1 and CDR2 (germline): LNHDA, SQIVND (reference sequence). This CDR3 comprises 14 residues. CDR3 loop: CASSSWTSGETQYF. The CDR3 coding sequence is TGTGCCAGTAGTTCCTGGACTAGCGGAGAGACCCAGTACTTC.

V is TRBV6-5 and J is TRBJ2-7; D remains unclear. Germline CDR1 is MNHEY and CDR2 is SVGAGI. With 6 bases removed from V and 2 bases from J, the gap between germline ends came to 11 bases. The CDR3 sequence is 13 residues long. CDR3 nucleotide sequence: TGTGCCAGCAGCCCCGGCAACCCCTACGAGCAGTACTTC. This sequence encodes CASSPGNPYEQYF.

The genes are TRBV7-9 and TRBJ2-1; the D is unclear. V lost 1 base to trimming and J lost 0 bases, with 7 bases between them. This CDR3 contains 15 residues. The germline V gene encodes CDR1 SEHNR and CDR2 FQNEAQ (reference sequence). Written as DNA, the CDR3 is TGTGCCAGCAGCTTAGAACCGAGCTCCTACAATGAGCAGTTCTTC. It is translated as CASSLEPSSYNEQFF.

The CDR3 here is CASSLDRSYEQYF. CDR3 coding DNA: TGTGCCAGCAGCTTAGATCGCTCCTACGAGCAGTACTTC. V and J are TRBV11-2 and TRBJ2-7; the D is unclear. The V gene's germline CDR1 is SGHAT and CDR2 FQNNGV. V lost 0 bases to trimming and J lost 0 bases, with 3 bases between them. CDR3 length equals 13 residues.

The chain combines TRBV6-6 with TRBJ1-2; 7 bases match TRBD1. Per the germline V gene, CDR1 is MNHNY and CDR2 is SVGAGI (reference sequence). Germline trimming cut 7 bases from V and 4 bases from J; bases unmatched to any gene: 9. The CDR3 length is 14 residues. The CDR3 region has the DNA TGTGCCAGCACCCTGCCAGGGGGGGGCTATGGCTACACCTTC. Its protein product is CASTLPGGGYGYTF.

V is TRBV19 and J is TRBJ2-4, with no clear D. Trimming left V 3 bases short and J 0 bases short, with 9 bases between. The CDR3 spans 15 residues. CDR1 and CDR2 (germline): LNHDA, SQIVND (reference sequence). The chain's CDR3 is CASSIGTLAKNIQYF. Here the CDR3 DNA reads TGTGCCAGTAGTATTGGCACCTTAGCCAAAAACATTCAGTACTTC.

This clone showed up just once. This rearrangement joins TRBV10-2 to TRBJ1-4; perhaps TRBD1 as D (6 bases). The V gene lost 0 bases and the J gene lost 10 bases, with 9 bases spanning the gap. CDR1 WSHSY and CDR2 SAAADI come from the germline V gene. The CDR3 loop spans 13 amino acids. Here the CDR3 DNA reads TGCGCCAGCAGTGAGTCGGGAGGGGGAAAACTGTTTTTT. This translates into CASSESGGGKLFF.

The V and J genes are TRBV30 and TRBJ1-1; D gene ambiguous. V lost 0 bases and J 6 bases, leaving 17 bases between the germline ends. This CDR3 has 15 amino acids. Germline CDR1 is GTSNPN and CDR2 is SVGIG (reference sequence). This chain's CDR3 is CAWSVQTRVGPEAFF. DNA for the CDR3: TGTGCCTGGAGTGTACAGACACGAGTAGGGCCTGAAGCTTTCTTT.

V is TRBV5-4 and J is TRBJ1-2; 7 bases align to TRBD1. CDR3 length: 14 amino acids. The V and J ends lost 3 bases and 5 bases, in that order; junction bases with no gene match: 7. In germline, CDR1 is SGHNT, CDR2 YYREEE (reference sequence). CDR3 in DNA: TGTGCCAGCAGCTCTGGGACAGAATTATATGGCTACACCTTC. The encoded protein is CASSSGTELYGYTF. Together with reference TRBV5-4 and TRBJ1-2, the CDR3 gives the full variable domain: ETGVTQSPTHLIKTRGQQVTLRCSSQSGHNTVSWYQQALGQGPQFIFQYYREEENGRGNFPPRFSGLQFPNYSSELNVNALELDDSALYLCASSSGTELYGYTFGSGTRLTVV.